A single sample is the source of the 28 T cell receptor beta chains below, sequenced in a study of blood T cell repertoires in COVID-19. Only in-frame clones appear in the TCRdb table, and some are missing; sequencing was by immunoSEQ multiplex PCR. The sample holds roughly 180,000 clones, over 80% seen once. Source material: peripheral blood. The receptors originated from a woman aged 25 to 39 with acute or convalescent COVID-19.

This rearrangement joins TRBV6-4 to TRBJ1-3, with 9 bases lining up with TRBD1. The end of the DNA is better explained by TRBJ2-2, so the J call may be wrong. This CDR3 region has 13 residues. CDR1 is MRHNA and CDR2 is SNTAGT in the germline V gene. The CDR3 region is CASSRTGEGELFF. CDR3 bases: TGTGCCAGCAGCCGGACAGGGGAAGGGGAGCTGTTTTTT.

The V and J genes are TRBV6-4 and TRBJ2-3, with 8 positions matching TRBD1. This CDR3 comprises 15 residues. Germline V gene sequence: CDR1 MRHNA, CDR2 SNTAGT. V gave up 3 bases and J gave up 2 bases; unmatched junction bases: 4. The DNA for the CDR3 is TGTGCCAGCAGTGAACAGGGGGTCAACACAGATACGCAGTATTTT. Translating it yields CASSEQGVNTDTQYF.

The table lists this clone with a few counts. The V and J genes are TRBV9 and TRBJ1-1, with a possible D match to TRBD1 (5 bases). There are 14 residues in the CDR3. Trimming took 4 bases from V and 4 from J, leaving 14 bases between them. Germline values: CDR1 SGDLS, CDR2 YYNGEE. This CDR3 is CASSQWTRVTEAFF. The DNA for the CDR3 is TGTGCCAGCAGCCAGTGGACACGGGTCACTGAAGCTTTCTTT.

This clone has just a few counts. The V and J genes are TRBV19 and TRBJ1-6, with D perhaps TRBD1 (6 bases). V lost 6 bases and J 4 bases, leaving 13 bases between the germline ends. Germline V CDR1 and CDR2: LNHDA, SQIVND (reference sequence). The length of the CDR3 is 15 residues. The CDR3 DNA sequence: TGTGCCAGTAGCGACCCCGGACAGTATAATTCACCCCTCCACTTT. This translates into CASSDPGQYNSPLHF.

The gene calls are TRBV5-6 and TRBJ2-2; D may be TRBD1 (5 bases). From germline, CDR1 is SGHDT and CDR2 YYEEEE. There are 15 residues in the CDR3. Trimming pared 1 base from V and 3 bases from J, leaving 10 bases between. The CDR3: CASSLRQGYTGELFF. The CDR3 DNA reads TGTGCCAGCAGCTTGAGGCAGGGATACACCGGGGAGCTGTTTTTT.

The V and J genes are TRBV7-9 and TRBJ1-2; 8 bases match TRBD1. This CDR3 is 14 amino acids long. V shed 1 base and J 7 bases; nucleotides not matched to a gene: 5. CDR1 is SEHNR, CDR2 FQNEAQ, per germline (reference sequence). The CDR3 spells CASSLGQGTSGYTF. The CDR3 DNA is TGTGCCAGCAGCTTAGGACAGGGGACATCTGGCTACACCTTC.

This chain joins TRBV7-8 and TRBJ1-6; D might be TRBD1 (5 bases). The germline V gene has CDR1 SGHVS and CDR2 FQNEAQ. Trimming removed 3 bases at V and 8 bases at J, with 5 bases between. This CDR3 has 12 amino acids. CDR3 nucleotides: TGTGCCAGCAGCTTCAGGGATTCACCCCTCCACTTT. Translated, it gives CASSFRDSPLHF. The full variable domain, its missing parts supplied by reference TRBV7-8 and TRBJ1-6, is GAGVSQSPRYKVAKRGQDVALRCDPISGHVSLFWYQQALGQGPEFLTYFQNEAQLDKSGLPSDRFFAERPEGSVSTLKIQRTQQEDSAVYLCASSFRDSPLHFGNGTRLTVT.

J is TRBJ2-1 and V is TRBV7-2; no firm D call. Germline values: CDR1 SGHTA, CDR2 FQGNSA. Trimming took off 5 bases at V and 0 bases at J, with 14 bases between the two ends. This CDR3 is 16 amino acids long. Here the CDR3 reads CASSLNLASSYNEQFF. The DNA for the CDR3 is TGTGCCAGCAGCCTAAACCTCGCTAGCTCCTACAATGAGCAGTTCTTC.

The V gene is TRBV13, the J gene TRBJ2-3, with a possible D match to TRBD1 (7 bases). This CDR3 is 15 amino acids long. The V gene's germline CDR1 is PRHDT and CDR2 FYEKMQ (reference sequence). Trimming removed 1 base at V and 6 bases at J, with 14 bases between. The CDR3 sequence is CASSLEAGGLDTQYF. The CDR3 DNA follows: TGTGCCAGCAGCTTAGAGGCAGGGGGACTCGATACGCAGTATTTT.

The gene calls are TRBV27 and TRBJ2-1; D ambiguous. Germline V CDR1 and CDR2: MNHEY, SMNVEV (reference sequence). CDR3 size: 15 residues. Trimming pared 7 bases from V and 7 bases from J, leaving 20 bases between. CDR3 in amino acids: CASTSTPRGDNEQFF. CDR3 coding DNA: TGTGCCAGCACCTCAACTCCGAGAGGCGATAATGAGCAGTTCTTC.

This chain uses TRBV5-1 with TRBJ2-1, with unresolved D. CDR3 length: 16 amino acids. The germline V and J ends were trimmed by 0 bases and 6 bases, with 16 bases remaining between them. Per the germline V gene, CDR1 is SGHRS and CDR2 is YFSETQ. The CDR3 loop is CASSLGGTVLSNEQFF. The DNA of the CDR3 is TGCGCCAGCAGCTTGGGCGGAACCGTACTAAGCAATGAGCAGTTCTTC. Complete variable domain (other parts from reference TRBV5-1 and TRBJ2-1): KAGVTQTPRYLIKTRGQQVTLSCSPISGHRSVSWYQQTPGQGLQFLFEYFSETQRNKGNFPGRFSGRQFSNSRSEMNVSTLELGDSALYLCASSLGGTVLSNEQFFGPGTRLTVL.

The chain carries TRBV28 and TRBJ2-1, with 9 nucleotides matching TRBD2. CDR1 is MDHEN and CDR2 is SYDVKM in the germline V gene. The CDR3 length is 16 residues. The V segment lost 1 base and the J segment 7 bases; nucleotides outside the gene matches: 8. This chain's CDR3 is CASSLLGGRAFNEQFF. In nucleotides, the CDR3 is TGTGCCAGCAGTTTATTGGGCGGGAGGGCCTTTAATGAGCAGTTCTTC.

J is TRBJ1-4 and V is TRBV7-9; 7 bases are shared with TRBD1. Trimming took 6 bases from V and 7 from J; bases not matched to a gene: 11. The CDR3 spans 15 residues. Germline V lookup: CDR1 SEHNR, CDR2 FQNEAQ (reference sequence). The CDR3 reads CASSLTGDPFEKLFF. CDR3 in DNA: TGTGCCAGCAGTCTCACAGGGGACCCGTTTGAAAAACTGTTTTTT.

The chain recombines TRBV18 with TRBJ1-1; D not certain. This CDR3 is 14 amino acids long. Trimming removed 6 bases from V and 1 base from J, with 12 bases in between. CDR1 is KGHSH and CDR2 is LQKENI in the germline V gene. This CDR3 reads CASSSAAGNTEAFF. The CDR3 DNA follows: TGTGCCAGCTCGTCCGCTGCAGGGAACACTGAAGCTTTCTTT.

This clone was observed a handful of times. J is TRBJ1-1 and V is TRBV7-9; possibly TRBD1 for D (6 bases). This CDR3 has 14 residues. Germline V lookup: CDR1 SEHNR, CDR2 FQNEAQ (reference sequence). Trimming left V 3 bases short and J 2 bases short, with 10 bases between. CDR3 sequence: CASSFDRRNTEAFF. For the CDR3, the DNA is TGTGCCAGCAGCTTCGACAGGAGAAACACTGAAGCTTTCTTT.

The V call is TRBV7-6, the J call TRBJ1-4, with no clear D. Deletions cut 5 bases from V and 6 bases from J, with 10 bases between. CDR3 size: 13 residues. Germline V CDR1 and CDR2: SGHVS, FNYEAQ. CDR3 nucleotide sequence: TGTGCCAGCAGCCGCCAACCGGATGAAAAACTGTTTTTT. Its protein is CASSRQPDEKLFF.

J is TRBJ2-7 and V is TRBV4-3; possibly TRBD1 for D (6 bases). There are 15 residues in the CDR3. Germline CDR1 is LGHNA and CDR2 is YSLEER. V gave up 6 bases and J gave up 1 base, with 16 bases separating them. The CDR3 coding sequence is TGCGCCAGCAGAGCCAGGGAGACAGGATCCTACGAGCAGTACTTC. Protein sequence: CASRARETGSYEQYF.

The gene calls are TRBV15 and TRBJ1-5; 10 positions agree with TRBD1. Germline CDR1 reads LNHNV; CDR2 reads YYDKDF (reference sequence). CDR3 size: 14 residues. J lost 9 bases, V lost 5 bases, and 7 bases had no gene match. In nucleotides, the CDR3 is TGTGCCACCAGCGGGGACAGGGGTATTATGCCCCAGCATTTT. This translates into CATSGDRGIMPQHF.

The chain combines TRBV28 with TRBJ2-7, with D perhaps TRBD2 (5 bases). Germline CDR1 MDHEN, CDR2 SYDVKM. Trimming removed 6 bases from V and 3 bases from J, with 15 bases in between. CDR3 length: 14 amino acids. The CDR3 region is CASRPRREYYEQYF. CDR3 nucleotide sequence: TGTGCCAGCAGACCCCGACGGGAATACTACGAGCAGTACTTC.

V gene TRBV5-1 combines with J gene TRBJ1-1; 7 bases match TRBD1. V gave up 1 base and J gave up 4 bases; unmatched junction bases: 4. Germline lookup yields CDR1 SGHRS and CDR2 YFSETQ. The CDR3 is made up of 14 amino acids. CDR3 loop: CASSLMTGSTEAFF. In nucleotides, the CDR3 is TGCGCCAGCAGCTTGATGACAGGGAGCACTGAAGCTTTCTTT.

This chain uses TRBV4-2 with TRBJ2-1; 10 bases are shared with TRBD2. Trimming removed 4 bases from V and 0 bases from J; junction bases left unmatched: 12. The CDR3 runs to 19 residues. Germline CDR1 reads LGHNA; CDR2 reads YNFKEQ. The CDR3 is CASSLQLAGAPPSYNEQFF. DNA of the CDR3: TGTGCCAGCAGCCTTCAGCTAGCGGGGGCCCCTCCCTCCTACAATGAGCAGTTCTTC.

The chain is built from TRBV28 and TRBJ2-7, with D unresolved. The CDR3 has 13 residues. Germline loops: CDR1 MDHEN, CDR2 SYDVKM. Trimming removed 3 bases from V and 5 bases from J, with 11 bases in between. CDR3 residues: CASSFQRSNEQYF. The CDR3 DNA reads TGTGCCAGCAGTTTTCAACGATCTAACGAGCAGTACTTC.

The rearrangement joins TRBV2 to TRBJ1-4, with D perhaps matching TRBD1 (6 bases). Germline lookup yields CDR1 SNHLY and CDR2 FYNNEI. Between the trimmed V and J ends, which lost 9 bases and 8 bases, there was a span of 19 bases. The CDR3 extends over 14 amino acids. In DNA, the CDR3 is TGTGCCAGGGGGACGGGACAAGCCTGGGAAAAACTGTTTTTT. Translated, it gives CARGTGQAWEKLFF.

The V and J genes are TRBV3-1 (or the pseudogene TRBV3-2) and TRBJ1-6; 7 nucleotides line up with TRBD1. Germline loops: CDR1 LGHDT, CDR2 YNNKEL (reference sequence). Trimming took 6 bases from V and 7 from J; bases not matched to a gene: 9. This CDR3 spans 15 amino acids. CDR3 amino acids: CASSLDRAENSPLHF. CDR3 nucleotide sequence: TGTGCCAGCAGTCTAGACAGGGCGGAGAATTCACCCCTCCACTTT.

The chain has TRBV5-1 and TRBJ2-7; 12 bases are a match to TRBD1. CDR3 length: 18 amino acids. The V segment lost 0 bases and the J segment 2 bases; nucleotides outside the gene matches: 9. Germline V CDR1 and CDR2: SGHRS, YFSETQ. The CDR3 loop reads CASSLAGQGATIAYEQYF. CDR3 nucleotide sequence: TGCGCCAGCAGCTTGGCGGGACAGGGGGCTACTATAGCCTACGAGCAGTACTTC.

This chain uses TRBV6-5 with TRBJ2-7, with TRBD2 matching over 10 bases. V lost 7 bases and J lost 4; bases outside the gene matches: 7. This CDR3 spans 14 amino acids. Germline loops: CDR1 MNHEY, CDR2 SVGAGI. CDR3 sequence reads: CASTPAGGPYEQYF. The CDR3, as DNA: TGTGCCAGCACCCCAGCGGGAGGGCCTTACGAGCAGTACTTC.

The V call is TRBV6-5, the J call TRBJ1-4; TRBD1 might be the D (5 bases). Trimming removed 6 bases at V and 6 bases at J, with 14 bases between. CDR1 MNHEY and CDR2 SVGAGI come from the germline V gene. The CDR3 spans 14 residues. The CDR3, as DNA: TGTGCCAGCAGGAGGACAATTCTTGATGAAAAACTGTTTTTT. Translation: CASRRTILDEKLFF.

The chain is built from TRBV11-3 and TRBJ2-1, with TRBD2 matching over 7 bases. The ends lost 5 bases at V and 7 bases at J; junction bases unmatched: 11. Germline CDR1 SGHNT, CDR2 YENEEA. This CDR3 is 15 amino acids long. The CDR3: CASSGGGRTQNEQFF. The DNA for the CDR3 is TGTGCCAGCAGCGGGGGGGGAAGAACGCAGAATGAGCAGTTCTTC.